The entry below gives a single T cell receptor beta chain sequence along with its context. This clonotype was recorded a few times. This receptor's antigen is unknown. There are no base qualities to consult, and no much larger clone falls within one base. From a lookup of the germline V gene (reference sequence), CDR1 and CDR2 are MNHEY and SMNVEV. Spanning cysteine to phenylalanine, the CDR3 consists of 15 amino acids. Kept here is only the CDR3 DNA, which spans 45 bases and is read in frame from base 1. V is cut by 8 bases and J by 4 bases, and the space between the germline ends is 18 bases. The data were obtained in a study of molecular identifiers for immune sequencing clone quantification (dated by TCRdb to between 2017 and 2018). Notes on the research overall: For a replicate experiment, RNA from roughly 18,000 or 92,000 naive CD8 T cells was divided into five aliquots, of which four were sequenced. CD8 T cells were used in a methods study to benchmark molecular-identifier clustering-based TCR repertoire sequencing (MIDCIRS) and TCR RNA copy counting.

Libraries of naive CD8 T cells were generated from about 21,000 to 970,000 sorted cells, with 10%, 30% or 50% of the purified RNA used. Naive CD8 T cells, defined as CD8+CD4-CCR7+CD45RA+, were FACS-sorted into RLT Plus buffer on a BD FACSAria II. To test detection sensitivity, Jurkat RNA equivalent to ten TCR copies was spiked into samples of roughly 18,000-1,000,000 naive CD8 T cells. Enrichment of CD8 T cells was done with RosetteSep CD8+ T Cell Enrichment Cocktail plus Ficoll-Paque, and ACK red cell lysis came afterward. What the study reported, not specific to this receptor: Modeling indicated about 3 TCR RNA copies recovered per cell, compared with about 10 by digital PCR, which implies a capture efficiency of around 29%. In CMV-specific effector cells, over 99% of molecules were held by clones above 20 RNA copies, whereas under 1% of molecules were held by such clones in naive cells. When barcode sub-clustering was omitted, TCR diversity was inflated by chimeric consensus sequences, with chimeras reaching as high as 47%. Naive libraries contained spiked-in Jurkat TCR RNA (approximately 10 copies' worth), which is not part of the donor repertoire. Spiked-in Jurkat TCR RNA equal to a single cell's worth was reported to be detectable even within 1,100,000 naive CD8 T cells. Highly expanded clone sizes could be underestimated if identical TCR molecules share a barcode.

Library preparation employed PCR. Sequencing instrument: Illumina HiSeq 4000. Preparation of bulk TCR libraries followed a previously described approach, with the TCR primers listed in Table S5. The Qiagen AllPrep DNA/RNA kit was used to purify total RNA. Reads from multiple sequencing runs of the same library were pooled before analysis. Turning to the authors' computational methods: Reads were retained only if their TCR constant sequence matched exactly, and those retained reads were trimmed to 150 nt and grouped according to their 12-nt molecular barcodes. Reads inside each barcode group were sub-clustered using a 15% Levenshtein threshold, and a quality-weighted consensus sequence was constructed for each RNA molecule. Non-functional sequences were filtered out, along with any lower-count sequence sitting one edit away from another sequence. On the basis of fitting two negative binomial distributions, barcode sub-clusters with fewer than 20% of the maximum read count were discarded. TCRdb's own reprocessing of the public reads used fastp at Q25 and MiXCR and kept productive beta chains. Every CDR3 protein is listed once, alongside the most common genes and DNA of its rows. The V and J calls shown here were made by TCRdb, not taken from the authors' results. The sample table lists more than 70,000 distinct CDR3 sequences, roughly a fifth of them with a count of one. The ten biggest clones cover about 1% of the sample.

This receptor chain uses TRBV27 and TRBJ2-1, with the D gene uncertain. This receptor was taken from a human donor in good health. Some libraries in this study had Jurkat cell RNA spiked in. The sample was naive CD8+ T cells from blood, with Jurkat cell RNA spiked in. The sample's cell subset or site label is to be understood as: FACS-sorted CD8+CD4-CCR7+CD45RA+ naive T cells. The sequence in DNA is TGTGCCAGCCTTAAGTTGCCCCCCATTTACAATGAGCAGTTCTTC. Its product reads: CASLKLPPIYNEQFF.